Presented here are 20 T cell receptor beta chains from one specimen sequenced in a study of T cells in Graves' hyperthyroidism and ophthalmopathy. Amplified TCR beta CDR3 regions came from RNA transcripts. The primer set for the first-round RT-PCR of the TCR CDR3 was HTBI. TCRdb ran MiXCR on the multiplex PCR reads and lists one entry per CDR3 protein. The repertoire holds hundreds of thousands of distinct CDR3 sequences, with around 13% as singletons. Sequenced: blood. The receptor source for this set is a woman younger than 35 with Graves' hyperthyroidism.

The CDR3: CASSEPTASGTYEQYF. CDR3 nucleotide sequence: TGCGCCAGCAGCGAGCCGACGGCTAGCGGGACTTACGAGCAGTACTTC. The chain couples TRBV4-1 to TRBJ2-7, with 9 bases identical to TRBD2. With V trimmed by 5 bases and J by 4 bases, 12 bases remained unmatched. The CDR3 contains 16 residues. Looked up from germline, CDR1 is MGHRA and CDR2 is YSYEKL.

This clonotype was detected only a few times. The genes are TRBV30 and TRBJ2-7; the match to TRBD2 covers 11 bases. This CDR3 contains 13 residues. CDR1 GTSNPN and CDR2 SVGIG come from the germline V gene (reference sequence). With V trimmed by 1 base and J by 9 bases, 5 bases remained unmatched. CDR3 coding DNA: TGTGCCTGGAGTGCGACTAGCGGGATAGTGCAGTACTTC. This codes for CAWSATSGIVQYF.

This sequence joins TRBV4-2 and TRBJ2-5; 11 nucleotides align to TRBD1. This CDR3 region has 15 residues. V shed 2 bases, J shed 4 bases, and the junction held 3 bases outside the gene matches. Germline-derived CDR1 and CDR2 are LGHNA and YNFKEQ. CDR3 loop: CASSQSGTGGETQYF. The DNA of the CDR3 is TGTGCCAGCAGCCAATCCGGGACAGGGGGAGAGACCCAGTACTTC.

The CDR3 DNA is TGTGCCACCAGTGATTTGCTCACTAGCGGGGCTGTGGATGAGCAGTTCTTC. It specifies CATSDLLTSGAVDEQFF. V and J are TRBV24-1 and TRBJ2-1; TRBD2 agrees at 10 bases. Germline V CDR1 and CDR2: KGHDR, SFDVKD. The CDR3 length is 17 residues. Trimming removed 0 bases from V and 8 bases from J; junction bases left unmatched: 9.

This clonotype was observed at least ten times. The rearrangement uses TRBV7-8 and TRBJ2-3; TRBD2 agrees at 9 bases. The CDR3 extends over 15 amino acids. Unmatched junction bases numbered 11, after V lost 5 bases and J lost 8 bases. Germline lookup yields CDR1 SGHVS and CDR2 FQNEAQ. As DNA, the CDR3 is TGTGCCAGCAGCCGAATAGCGGGAGCCGCCACTACGCAGTATTTT. It is translated as CASSRIAGAATTQYF.

This chain uses TRBV6-2 or TRBV6-3 with TRBJ1-5; D possibly corresponds to TRBD1 (6 bases). From germline, CDR1 is MNHEY and CDR2 SVGEGT. The CDR3 is 16 residues long. V lost 3 bases and J 7 bases, leaving 19 bases between the germline ends. CDR3 coding DNA: TGTGCCAGCAGTTATTCGGGGGGCGCATCGGGGCAGCCCCAGCATTTT. This gives the protein CASSYSGGASGQPQHF.

This clonotype was seen only once. V usage is TRBV7-2 and J usage is TRBJ1-2, with TRBD1 matching 9 bases. Germline V gene lookup returns CDR1 SGHTA and CDR2 FQGNSA. The CDR3 runs 17 residues. The junction had 10 bases not matched to a gene; V was cut back by 4 bases and J by 1 base. In DNA, the CDR3 is TGTGCCAGCAGCTGGGACAGGGACGTAATGGTTAACTATGGCTACACCTTC. As protein: CASSWDRDVMVNYGYTF.

J is TRBJ1-1 and V is TRBV7-9; no clear D gene. The germline V gene encodes CDR1 SEHNR and CDR2 FQNEAQ (reference sequence). Trimming pared 7 bases from V and 6 bases from J, leaving 15 bases between. This CDR3 is 13 amino acids long. DNA of the CDR3: TGTGCCAGCACCTCTCCCTGGAGTCCTGAAGCTTTCTTT. Its translation is CASTSPWSPEAFF.

J is TRBJ2-7 and V is TRBV2; D possibly corresponds to TRBD1 (5 bases). V was pared by 2 bases and J by 6 bases, with 14 bases between. Germline CDR1 reads SNHLY; CDR2 reads FYNNEI. The CDR3 runs to 14 residues. The CDR3 DNA follows: TGTGCCAGCAGTGAAACTGGACAACTCCCCGAGCAGTACTTC. Protein product: CASSETGQLPEQYF.

This clonotype appeared many times. The rearrangement uses TRBV6-1 and TRBJ2-1; TRBD2 matches at 16 bases. CDR1 is MNHNS, CDR2 SASEGT, per germline. This CDR3 contains 19 residues. J gave up 0 bases and V 5 bases, and 7 bases lay outside the gene matches. CDR3 nucleotide sequence: TGTGCCAGCAGTCCCTCGGGACTAGCGGGGGGGAGCTCCTACAATGAGCAGTTCTTC. As protein: CASSPSGLAGGSSYNEQFF.

This clonotype was counted at least ten times. V is TRBV2 and J is TRBJ2-5; 10 nucleotides align to TRBD2. The V and J ends lost 8 bases and 1 base, in that order; junction bases with no gene match: 7. This CDR3 contains 15 residues. CDR1 is SNHLY, CDR2 FYNNEI, per germline. The CDR3 DNA reads TGTGCCAGCCTCGGACTAGCGGCTTTCCAAGAGACCCAGTACTTC. It translates to CASLGLAAFQETQYF.

This clonotype was observed at least ten times. V is TRBV6-2 or TRBV6-3 and J is TRBJ1-5; D gene ambiguous. Trimming removed 5 bases from V and 4 bases from J, with 12 bases in between. The CDR3 sequence is 14 residues long. Germline CDR1 reads MNHEY; CDR2 reads SVGEGT. The chain's CDR3 is CASSKLHGNQPQHF. CDR3 in DNA: TGTGCCAGCAGTAAACTCCACGGGAATCAGCCCCAGCATTTT.

For this clonotype: Possible read error: a much larger clone is one base away. V is TRBV11-2 and J is TRBJ2-7; the D gene could be TRBD1 or TRBD2 (6 bases each). This CDR3 region has 15 residues. V was trimmed by 1 base and J by 8 bases, leaving 18 bases between them. The germline gives CDR1 SGHAT, CDR2 FQNNGV. This chain's CDR3 is CASSLGPSGAGKQYF. The CDR3 DNA follows: TGTGCCAGCAGCTTAGGGCCCTCGGGGGCGGGCAAGCAGTACTTC.

This clonotype occurred many times. The chain uses TRBV2 and TRBJ2-3; D is unresolved. The CDR3 totals 12 residues. Germline V CDR1 and CDR2: SNHLY, FYNNEI. Trimming stripped 2 bases from V and 7 bases from J, with 7 bases between. DNA of the CDR3: TGTGCCAGCAGTGAATGGTTAAATACGCAGTATTTT. Its protein is CASSEWLNTQYF.

The table lists this clonotype with many counts. V and J are TRBV7-2 and TRBJ2-7, with D possibly TRBD1 on 7 matching bases. The CDR3 is 15 residues long. V was trimmed by 5 bases and J by 0 bases, leaving 14 bases between them. The germline gives CDR1 SGHTA, CDR2 FQGNSA. CDR3: CASSPRGDSSYEQYF. In DNA form, the CDR3 reads TGTGCCAGCAGCCCTAGGGGGGACAGCTCCTACGAGCAGTACTTC. The variable domain in full, with the rest retrieved from reference TRBV7-2 and TRBJ2-7, is GAGVSQSPSNKVTEKGKDVELRCDPISGHTALYWYRQSLGQGLEFLIYFQGNSAPDKSGLPSDRFSAERTGGSVSTLTIQRTQQEDSAVYLCASSPRGDSSYEQYFGPGTRLTVT.

This clonotype was seen many times. The chain carries TRBV7-9 and TRBJ2-7; D might be TRBD1 or TRBD2, each matching 10 bases. Germline CDR1 is SEHNR and CDR2 is FQNEAQ (reference sequence). The CDR3 totals 17 residues. V gave up 10 bases and J gave up 2 bases, with 27 bases separating them. CDR3 in amino acids: CAILGQGETSGAYEQYF. In DNA form, the CDR3 reads TGTGCCATCCTCGGACAGGGGGAAACTAGCGGGGCCTACGAGCAGTACTTC. The full variable domain, with the rest looked up from reference TRBV7-9 and TRBJ2-7, is DTGVSQNPRHKITKRGQNVTFRCDPISEHNRLYWYRQTLGQGPEFLTYFQNEAQLEKSRLLSDRFSAERPKGSFSTLEIQRTEQGDSAMYLCAILGQGETSGAYEQYFGPGTRLTVT.

In DNA, the CDR3 is TGTGCCAGCAGCCTCCAGACAGGGGGAATTGGCAATCAGCCCCAGCATTTT. Protein sequence: CASSLQTGGIGNQPQHF. The chain recombines TRBV11-3 with TRBJ1-5; 9 nucleotides line up with TRBD1. Germline V gives CDR1 SGHNT, CDR2 YENEEA. J was trimmed by 2 bases and V by 5 bases; bases with no gene match: 10. CDR3 length: 17 residues.

This clonotype was seen at least ten times. The chain combines TRBV6-5 with TRBJ1-6; weak D call: TRBD1 (5 bases). V gave up 0 bases and J gave up 4 bases, with 13 bases separating them. The CDR3 is made up of 17 amino acids. Germline V gene lookup returns CDR1 MNHEY and CDR2 SVGAGI. CDR3: CASSYSRQLPYNSPLHF. In DNA, the CDR3 is TGTGCCAGCAGTTACTCGAGACAGCTACCTTATAATTCACCCCTCCACTTT.

Many counts were recorded for this clonotype. The chain carries TRBV13 and TRBJ1-2; TRBD1 might be the D (5 bases). The CDR3 covers 13 residues. V lost 5 bases and J 3 bases, leaving 10 bases between the germline ends. The germline V gene encodes CDR1 PRHDT and CDR2 FYEKMQ (reference sequence). CDR3 DNA: TGTGCCAGCAGCCGGGACGTATACTATGGCTACACCTTC. Translated, it gives CASSRDVYYGYTF. The full variable domain, its missing parts supplied by reference TRBV13 and TRBJ1-2, is AAGVIQSPRHLIKEKRETATLKCYPIPRHDTVYWYQQGPGQDPQFLISFYEKMQSDKGSIPDRFSAQQFSDYHSELNMSSLELGDSALYFCASSRDVYYGYTFGSGTRLTVV.

This clonotype was observed many times. The chain uses TRBV12-3 or TRBV12-4 and TRBJ2-4, with TRBD1 as a possible D gene (6 bases). CDR3 size: 14 residues. V lost 3 bases and J lost 8, with 14 bases in between. CDR3 DNA sequence: TGTGCCAGCAGTTTGGTACAGGGCACGGACATTCAGTACTTC. This encodes CASSLVQGTDIQYF.